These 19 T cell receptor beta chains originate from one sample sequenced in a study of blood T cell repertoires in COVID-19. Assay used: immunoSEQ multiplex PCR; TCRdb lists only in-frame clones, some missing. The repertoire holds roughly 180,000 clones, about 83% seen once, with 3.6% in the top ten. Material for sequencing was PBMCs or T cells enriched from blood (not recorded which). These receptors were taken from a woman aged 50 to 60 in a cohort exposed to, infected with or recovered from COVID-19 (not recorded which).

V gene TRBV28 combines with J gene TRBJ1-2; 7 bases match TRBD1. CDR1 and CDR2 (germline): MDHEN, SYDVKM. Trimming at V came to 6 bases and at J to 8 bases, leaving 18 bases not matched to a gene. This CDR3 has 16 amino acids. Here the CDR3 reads CASRPHGQVGGVGYTF. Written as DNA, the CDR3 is TGTGCCAGCAGACCCCACGGACAGGTTGGTGGTGTAGGCTACACCTTC.

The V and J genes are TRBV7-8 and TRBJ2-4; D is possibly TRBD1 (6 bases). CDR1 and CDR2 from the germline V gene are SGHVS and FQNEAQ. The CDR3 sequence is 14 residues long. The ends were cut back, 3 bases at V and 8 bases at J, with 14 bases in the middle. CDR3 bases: TGTGCCAGCAGCTTGTTGGTATCAGGGGACATTCAGTACTTC. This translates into CASSLLVSGDIQYF.

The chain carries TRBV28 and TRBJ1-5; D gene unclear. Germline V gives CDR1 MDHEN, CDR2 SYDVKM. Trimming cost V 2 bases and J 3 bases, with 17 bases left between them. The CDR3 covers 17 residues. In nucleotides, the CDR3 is TGTGCCAGCAGTTTACTAGCGACCGGTCGGTACAATCAGCCCCAGCATTTT. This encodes CASSLLATGRYNQPQHF.

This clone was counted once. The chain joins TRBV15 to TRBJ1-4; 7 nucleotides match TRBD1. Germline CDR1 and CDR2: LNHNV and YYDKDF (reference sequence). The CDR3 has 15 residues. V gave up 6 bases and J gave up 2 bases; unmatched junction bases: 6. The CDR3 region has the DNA TGTGCCACCAGGCACGACAGGGATACTAATGAAAAACTGTTTTTT. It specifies CATRHDRDTNEKLFF.

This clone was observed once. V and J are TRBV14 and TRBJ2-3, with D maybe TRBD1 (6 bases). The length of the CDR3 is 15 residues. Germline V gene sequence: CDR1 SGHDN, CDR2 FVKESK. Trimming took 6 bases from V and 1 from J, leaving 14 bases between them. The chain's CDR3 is CASSLRGLGTDTQYF. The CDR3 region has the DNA TGTGCCAGCAGTCTCAGGGGTCTTGGCACAGATACGCAGTATTTT.

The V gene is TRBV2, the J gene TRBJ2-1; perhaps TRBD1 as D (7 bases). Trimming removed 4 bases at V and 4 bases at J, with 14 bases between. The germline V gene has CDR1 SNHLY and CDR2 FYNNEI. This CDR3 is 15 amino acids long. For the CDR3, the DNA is TGTGCCAGCAGTGTCCAGCAGGGGGGTTACAATGAGCAGTTCTTC. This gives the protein CASSVQQGGYNEQFF.

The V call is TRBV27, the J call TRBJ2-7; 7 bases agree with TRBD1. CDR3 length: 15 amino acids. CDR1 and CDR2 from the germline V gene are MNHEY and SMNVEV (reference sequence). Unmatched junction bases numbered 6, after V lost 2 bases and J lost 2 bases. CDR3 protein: CASSLRGTATYEQYF. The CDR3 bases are TGTGCCAGCAGTTTAAGAGGGACAGCCACCTACGAGCAGTACTTC.

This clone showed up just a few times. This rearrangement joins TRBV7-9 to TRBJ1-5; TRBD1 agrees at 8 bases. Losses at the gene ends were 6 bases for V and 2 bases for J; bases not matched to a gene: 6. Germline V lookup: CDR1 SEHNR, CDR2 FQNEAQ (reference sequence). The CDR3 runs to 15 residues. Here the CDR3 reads CASSTGGLGNQPQHF. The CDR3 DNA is TGTGCCAGCAGTACAGGGGGACTGGGCAATCAGCCCCAGCATTTT.

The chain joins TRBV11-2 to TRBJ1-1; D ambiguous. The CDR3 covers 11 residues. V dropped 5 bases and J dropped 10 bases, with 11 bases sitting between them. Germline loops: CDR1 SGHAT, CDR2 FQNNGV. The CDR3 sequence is CASSPRDVAFF. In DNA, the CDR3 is TGTGCCAGCAGCCCCCGAGATGTAGCTTTCTTT.

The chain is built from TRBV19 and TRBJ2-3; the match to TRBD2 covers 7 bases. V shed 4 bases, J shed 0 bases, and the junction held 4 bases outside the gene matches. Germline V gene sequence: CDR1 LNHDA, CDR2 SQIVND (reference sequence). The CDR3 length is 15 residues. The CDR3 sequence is CASSNAGASTDTQYF. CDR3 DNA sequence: TGTGCCAGTAGTAATGCGGGAGCTAGCACAGATACGCAGTATTTT.

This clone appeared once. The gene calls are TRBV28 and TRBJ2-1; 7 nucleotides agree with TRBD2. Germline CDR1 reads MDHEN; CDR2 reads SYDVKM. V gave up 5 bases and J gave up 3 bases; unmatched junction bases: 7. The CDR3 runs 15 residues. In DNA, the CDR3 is TGTGCCAGCAGTCTCGGGACTACCGACTACAATGAGCAGTTCTTC. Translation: CASSLGTTDYNEQFF.

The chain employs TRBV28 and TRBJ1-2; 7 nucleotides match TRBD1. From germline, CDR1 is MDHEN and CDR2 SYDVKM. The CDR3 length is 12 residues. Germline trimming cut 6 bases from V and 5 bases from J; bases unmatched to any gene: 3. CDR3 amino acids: CASSETGYGYTF. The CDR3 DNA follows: TGTGCCAGCAGCGAGACAGGGTATGGCTACACCTTC.

The CDR3 is CASSSVDSPLHF. CDR3 nucleotide sequence: TGTGCCAGCAGTTCAGTTGATTCACCCCTCCACTTT. This chain joins TRBV28 and TRBJ1-6; D gene uncertain. This CDR3 region has 12 residues. Germline V gene lookup returns CDR1 MDHEN and CDR2 SYDVKM. V was pared by 4 bases and J by 8 bases, with 6 bases between.

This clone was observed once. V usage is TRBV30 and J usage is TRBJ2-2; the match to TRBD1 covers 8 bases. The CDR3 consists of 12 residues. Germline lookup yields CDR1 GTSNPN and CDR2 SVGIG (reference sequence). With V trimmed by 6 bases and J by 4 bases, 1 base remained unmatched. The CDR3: CACDRGTGELFF. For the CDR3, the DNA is TGTGCCTGTGACAGGGGCACCGGGGAGCTGTTTTTT.

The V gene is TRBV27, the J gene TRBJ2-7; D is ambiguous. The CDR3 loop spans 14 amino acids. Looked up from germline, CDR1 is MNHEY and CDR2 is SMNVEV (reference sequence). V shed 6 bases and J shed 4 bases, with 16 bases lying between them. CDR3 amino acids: CASSLGMGVYEQYF. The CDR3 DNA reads TGTGCCAGCAGCCTCGGAATGGGCGTTTACGAGCAGTACTTC.

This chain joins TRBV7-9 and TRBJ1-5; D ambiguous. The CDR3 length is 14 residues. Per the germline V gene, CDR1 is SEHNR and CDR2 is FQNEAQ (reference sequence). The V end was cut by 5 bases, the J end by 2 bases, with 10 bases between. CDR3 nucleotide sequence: TGTGCCAGCAGCCCCGGGTTGGGCAATCAGCCCCAGCATTTT. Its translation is CASSPGLGNQPQHF.

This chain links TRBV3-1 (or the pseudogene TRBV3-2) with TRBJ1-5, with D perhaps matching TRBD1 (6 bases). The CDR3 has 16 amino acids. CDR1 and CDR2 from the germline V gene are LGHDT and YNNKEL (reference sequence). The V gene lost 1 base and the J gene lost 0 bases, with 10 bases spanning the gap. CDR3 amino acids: CASSQGGGGSNQPQHF. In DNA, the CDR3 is TGTGCCAGCAGCCAAGGGGGAGGGGGTAGCAATCAGCCCCAGCATTTT.

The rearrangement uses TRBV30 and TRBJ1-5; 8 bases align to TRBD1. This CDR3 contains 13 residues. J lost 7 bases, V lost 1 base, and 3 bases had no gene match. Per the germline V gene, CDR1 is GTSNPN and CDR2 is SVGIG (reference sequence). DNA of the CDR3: TGTGCCTGGAGTGAACAGGGGGAACAGCCCCAGCATTTT. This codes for CAWSEQGEQPQHF.

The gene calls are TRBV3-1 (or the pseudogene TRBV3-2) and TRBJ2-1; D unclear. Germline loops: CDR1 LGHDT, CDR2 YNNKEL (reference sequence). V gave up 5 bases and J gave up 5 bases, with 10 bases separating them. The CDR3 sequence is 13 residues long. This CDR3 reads CASSFQPDNEQFF. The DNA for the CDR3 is TGTGCCAGCAGCTTTCAACCGGACAATGAGCAGTTCTTC.